The present TCR beta chain was sequenced within a study of cytomegalovirus exposure and HLA in healthy donors. General study findings and limits: It is likely that the observed cluster of highly shared sequence variants was a sequencing artifact. Later work associated roughly 17,000 TCR beta sequences with HLA alleles at 0.05 false discovery rate.

Donors were nominally healthy when sampled, though unrecorded immune exposures were likely. Trimming at V came to 1 base and at J to 6 bases, leaving 7 bases not matched to a gene. Germline lookup yields CDR1 SGDLS and CDR2 YYNGEE. The CDR3 has 16 amino acids. The sample holds one count of this clone. Its target is unknown. The study ran its PCR with 60 Vbeta and 13 Jbeta primers. This table comes from immunoSEQ multiplex PCR, and its TCRdb copy is limited to in-frame clones, with some not included. The table has roughly 190,000 clones, about four fifths seen once; the top ten hold 1.6%. The chain combines TRBV9 with TRBJ2-2, with 9 bases matching TRBD2. The receptor's source is a woman in her 50s in good health and CMV-seronegative. The sequencing input was PBMCs. This chain's CDR3 is CASSVNGGGAAGELFF. CDR3 nucleotide sequence: TGTGCCAGCAGCGTAAATGGCGGGGGGGCTGCCGGGGAGCTGTTTTTT.